Sequencing of this TCR beta chain was carried out in a study of blood T cell repertoires in COVID-19. Study-level information: T cells, B-cell-depleted T cells, or PBMCs provided the cDNA or gDNA that served as material.

Authors' methods: Reference gene primer amplification in the assay estimated nucleated cell counts. The data were produced by immunoSEQ multiplex PCR, yet TCRdb's version contains in-frame clones alone and is incomplete. V and J calls and clone size are those listed in that table; D and trimming were worked out from the DNA. The sample holds 15,000 to 16,000 clones, under 80% seen once. CDR3 length: 14 amino acids. Trimming took 4 bases from V and 13 from J, leaving 20 bases between them. In germline, CDR1 is GTSNPN, CDR2 SVGIG (reference sequence). This chain connects TRBV30 to TRBJ1-6; possibly TRBD1 for D (6 bases). The source of this sequence is a man aged 65-85 years with active or convalescent COVID-19. Sequencing was performed on peripheral blood. The CDR3 DNA reads TGTGCCTGGACCGCGACAGGAGCCTTTGGTCCCCTCCACTTT. Translated, it gives CAWTATGAFGPLHF.